This note documents a single T cell receptor beta chain sequence. The data were taken from a study of blood T cell repertoires in COVID-19. At the level of the study: Whether acute or convalescent, the COVID-19 samples came from the United States, Italy and Spain.

Participant ages covered about 18 to 89 years across 24 US areas. How the authors handled the data: Nucleated cell number was recorded as an estimate derived from reference gene primer amplification. The table came from immunoSEQ multiplex PCR; TCRdb's copy has only in-frame clones and leaves some out. The D gene and trimming were derived from the DNA, and the V and J assignments and clone size from that table. The data contain about 140,000 clones, approximately 79% of them singletons. The CDR3 covers 13 residues. The germline V and J ends were trimmed by 6 bases and 2 bases, with 11 bases remaining between them. Germline values: CDR1 MNHEY, CDR2 SVGAGI.

The chain uses TRBV6-5 and TRBJ2-7; the D is unclear. This TCR was sampled from a woman aged 50 to 60 who had recovered from COVID-19. The sequencing sample was made of PBMCs or T cells enriched from blood (not recorded which). The CDR3 nucleotides are TGTGCCAGCAGGGCAACAGTTACCTACGAGCAGTACTTC. As protein: CASRATVTYEQYF.